The clone carrying this T cell receptor (beta chain) was counted many times. No antigen is known for it. The entry originates in a study of tumor and adjacent non-tumor tissue in lung cancer. The overall study: Stage I to III disease affected ten to eleven men and roughly 5 women aged roughly 31 to 76. Study results and limitations: TCR diversity was significantly greater in tumor than normal lung tissue. In normal lung, the top 100 clones were significantly more dominant than in tumor.

TCRbeta libraries were built with three rounds of nested PCR, modified from ARM-PCR. TCRdb fed the multiplex PCR reads into MiXCR, producing one record per CDR3 protein. The sample lists approximately 150,000 distinct CDR3 sequences; roughly 66% were seen once. This CDR3 is 13 amino acids long. The germline gives CDR1 SGHAT, CDR2 FQNNGV. V lost 6 bases and J 4 bases, leaving 12 bases between the germline ends. This sample's RNA came from whole unsorted tissue. Donors were chemotherapy-naive, newly diagnosed lung cancer surgical patients in China, August–late 2014. The V call is TRBV11-2, the J call TRBJ2-5, with D perhaps matching TRBD1 (5 bases). The clonotype was recovered from a man aged 60 to 75 with small cell lung cancer. Input material: lung tumor tissue. The chain's CDR3 is CASSWGLGETQYF. The CDR3 nucleotides read TGTGCCAGCAGTTGGGGCCTGGGAGAGACCCAGTACTTC.